The subject of this entry is one T cell receptor (beta chain). What it recognizes is unknown. Germline V gives CDR1 LGHNA, CDR2 YSLEER. The CDR3 length is 17 residues. Between the trimmed V and J ends, which lost 1 base and 7 bases, there was a span of 17 bases. Amplification used 60 Vbeta primers and 13 Jbeta primers. The method was immunoSEQ multiplex PCR; TCRdb's version includes in-frame clones alone and lacks a portion of them. This sample has roughly 100,000 clones, with 76% found just once. These data belong to a study of cytomegalovirus exposure and HLA in healthy donors. Study information: A preliminary data release comprised 80 million to 95 million unique TCRs obtained from HLA-typed donors. Study-level points and caveats: Several of the most significant clusters were apparently associated with common viral pathogens in a later analysis. Analysis was carried out at a later point, and it linked a missense DCLRE1C variant to TCR beta V- and J-gene trimming.

The TCR originated in a man between 35 and 55 years old in good health and CMV-seronegative. The chain carries TRBV4-3 and TRBJ1-6; D may be TRBD1 (6 bases). Specimen: PBMCs. CDR3 loop: CASSQGSYRERNSPLHF. The CDR3 bases are TGCGCCAGCAGCCAAGGGAGTTACAGGGAGAGGAATTCACCCCTCCACTTT.